Here is one TCR beta chain with its context. Its antigen remains unknown. The junction shows a germline mismatch at one end, possibly a read error. This CDR3 is built from 14 residues. Looked up from germline, CDR1 is SGHTA and CDR2 is FQGNSA. This entry is derived from a study of early T cells in non-severe SARS-CoV-2 infection. The overall study: Sequencing targeted bulk RNA from unsorted whole blood, leaving chains unpaired. Findings of the study overall: VDJdb matching skewed toward anti-spike CD8 responses, missing private and CD4 specificities.

Molecules of cDNA were individually given unique molecular identifiers that were attached to them. TCRdb used MiXCR to reprocess the 5' RACE reads, holding one entry per CDR3 protein. Found here are roughly 76,000 distinct CDR3 sequences, less than 15% of them singletons; the top ten hold roughly 3.8%. The clonotype comes from an adult who was a healthcare worker with PCR-confirmed SARS-CoV-2 infection or an uninfected control (not recorded which). This chain joins TRBV7-2 and TRBJ2-1; unclear D gene. The sequenced sample consisted of whole blood. The chain's CDR3 is CASSRFFSNNEQFF. The CDR3 region has the DNA TGTGCCAGCAGCCGTTTTTTCTCCAACAATGAGCAGTTCTTC.